This T cell receptor beta chain was documented in a study of blood T cell repertoires in COVID-19. In the authors' workflow: Estimation of nucleated cell counts was performed using reference gene primer amplification. The table came from immunoSEQ multiplex PCR; TCRdb's copy has only in-frame clones and leaves some out. The DNA was the basis for D and trimming; V, J and clone size are from that table. In the table there are some 200,000 clones, 86% of which are singletons. The source is a woman aged 45-60 years in a cohort exposed to, infected with or recovered from COVID-19 (not recorded which). Sequenced input: PBMCs or T cells enriched from blood (not recorded which).

CDR3 in amino acids: CAWSARGRGNQPQHF. DNA of the CDR3: TGTGCCTGGAGTGCGCGGGGAAGGGGCAATCAGCCCCAGCATTTT. The chain combines TRBV30 with TRBJ1-5, with D hard to call. This CDR3 is built from 15 residues. Looked up from germline, CDR1 is GTSNPN and CDR2 is SVGIG (reference sequence). The V gene lost 1 base and the J gene lost 2 bases, with 12 bases spanning the gap.